This T cell receptor (beta chain) derives from a study of control samples from healthy donors and cancer patients. The table came from immunoSEQ multiplex PCR; TCRdb's copy has only in-frame clones and leaves some out. Of about 220,000 clones listed, roughly 94% are singletons. Material for sequencing was blood. This receptor was taken from a man between 50 and 59 years old in good health.

The CDR3 sequence is CASTPGQGNQPQHF. Here the CDR3 DNA reads TGTGCCAGTACGCCGGGACAGGGAAATCAGCCCCAGCATTTT. The rearrangement joins TRBV19 to TRBJ1-5; TRBD1 matches at 9 bases. CDR1 is LNHDA, CDR2 SQIVND, per germline (reference sequence). The J segment lost 4 bases and the V segment lost 7 bases, leaving 5 bases of the junction unmatched. The CDR3 is 14 residues long.